A selection of T cell receptor beta chains follows, all from one sample in a study of T cell repertoires in cytomegalovirus infection. TCRdb recomputed calls from the reads with MiXCR, one row per CDR3 protein. The table has some 280,000 distinct CDR3 sequences, roughly 13% seen once. Sequenced material: PBMCs. The source is a human donor in good health (CMV status not recorded). Some clones in this sample may be carry-over from other donors' samples. The CDR3 runs from the conserved cysteine through the conserved F or W. The D gene is left open where the match is weak. Clone size is given for some rows only: seen once, a few or many times, or a class if the clone is expanded.

V	size	J	D	CDR3	DNA
TRBV18	NA	TRBJ2-6	TRBD1	CASSPQLDRGRRYGANVLTF	TGTGCCAGCTCACCCCAACTTGACAGGGGGCGGCGTTATGGGGCCAACGTCCTGACTTTC
TRBV28	NA	TRBJ2-6	TRBD1	CASSSGTGSGANVLTF	TGTGCCAGCAGTTCTGGGACAGGCTCCGGGGCCAACGTCCTGACTTTC
TRBV12-3/TRBV12-4	many	TRBJ2-6	NA	CASSLVGTGANVLTF	TGTGCCAGCAGTTTAGTGGGCACTGGGGCCAACGTCCTGACTTTC
TRBV4-1	many	TRBJ1-5	TRBD1	CASSQESRGVQPQHF	TGCGCCAGCAGCCAAGAGTCCAGGGGGGTTCAGCCCCAGCATTTT
TRBV7-2	many	TRBJ2-1	TRBD2	CASSHNTGVGTSGRAHNEQFF	TGTGCCAGCAGCCACAACACGGGCGTAGGGACTAGCGGGAGGGCCCACAATGAGCAGTTCTTC
TRBV6-1	many	TRBJ2-3	TRBD2	CASSSIAGDRTDTQYF	TGTGCCAGCAGCAGCATAGCGGGGGACCGCACAGATACGCAGTATTTT
TRBV27	NA	TRBJ2-7	NA	CASSATHLGEQYF	TGTGCCAGCAGTGCGACCCATCTGGGAGAGCAGTACTTC
TRBV27	few	TRBJ1-2	NA	CASSFGRGFGYTF	TGTGCCAGCAGTTTCGGGCGGGGGTTTGGCTACACCTTC
TRBV28	NA	TRBJ2-2	TRBD1	CARYPRDRVTTGELFF	TGTGCCAGGTACCCCCGGGACAGGGTGACTACCGGGGAGCTGTTTTTT
TRBV28	many	TRBJ2-5	NA	CASSLTYQETQYF	TGTGCCAGCAGTTTAACGTACCAAGAGACCCAGTACTTC
TRBV20-1	few	TRBJ1-1	NA	CSAGSYRRNTEAFF	TGCAGTGCCGGCTCTTACAGGAGGAACACTGAAGCTTTCTTT
TRBV7-2	few	TRBJ2-3	TRBD2	CASSLWVSGGTDTQYF	TGTGCCAGCAGCTTATGGGTTAGCGGGGGCACAGATACGCAGTATTTT
TRBV27	NA	TRBJ1-1	NA	CASSTWGRSNTEAFF	TGTGCCAGCAGTACGTGGGGCAGGTCGAACACTGAAGCTTTCTTT
TRBV7-2	many	TRBJ2-3	NA	CASSLEPRGADTQYF	TGTGCCAGCAGCTTAGAGCCGCGGGGAGCAGATACGCAGTATTTT
TRBV5-4	NA	TRBJ2-5	TRBD2	CASSLSSGSMGETQYF	TGTGCCAGCAGCTTGTCTAGCGGGAGTATGGGAGAGACCCAGTACTTC
TRBV29-1	NA	TRBJ2-1	NA	CSGATPGRGWVDEQFF	TGCAGCGGCGCTACCCCGGGACGGGGGTGGGTCGATGAGCAGTTCTTC
TRBV14	few	TRBJ2-1	TRBD2	CASSPSGSTNEQFF	TGTGCCAGCAGTCCTAGCGGGAGCACCAATGAGCAGTTCTTC
TRBV7-6	many	TRBJ2-1	TRBD1	CASSLRQGSNYNEQFF	TGTGCCAGCAGCTTACGACAGGGGTCGAACTACAATGAGCAGTTCTTC
TRBV24-1	NA	TRBJ2-1	TRBD2	CATSDRSGGSYNEQFF	TGTGCCACCAGTGATAGGAGCGGGGGGTCCTACAATGAGCAGTTCTTC
TRBV7-8	many	TRBJ2-5	NA	CASSLRAPVWSQYF	TGTGCCAGCAGCCTCCGGGCCCCCGTTTGGTCCCAGTACTTC
TRBV7-9	NA	TRBJ1-1	TRBD1	CASSPAGGIGDTEAFF	TGTGCCAGCAGCCCGGCAGGGGGCATAGGTGACACTGAAGCTTTCTTT
TRBV7-6	many	TRBJ2-3	TRBD2	CASSLGVRAGISTDTQYF	TGTGCCAGCAGCTTAGGGGTCCGAGCGGGGATTAGCACAGATACGCAGTATTTT
TRBV6-1	many	TRBJ2-3	TRBD2	CASSPAGGPGTDTQYF	TGTGCCAGCAGTCCAGCGGGGGGGCCCGGCACAGATACGCAGTATTTT